This T cell receptor beta chain stems from a study of T cell responses to AZD1222 COVID-19 vaccine. General observations from the study: CD4 TCRs associated with vaccination spanned spike, dominating at 160-218 and 743-854. Spike-specific TCR breadth and depth went up after people got two AZD1222 doses. Clonal diversity may have been underestimated, and the donors were mostly white British, with more females than males. Among AZD1222 vaccinees, only six or seven were seropositive at baseline.

V shed 2 bases and J shed 4 bases, with 9 bases lying between them. This CDR3 is built from 13 residues. CDR1 is SGHRS, CDR2 YFSETQ, per germline. Note on this clone: What it recognizes is unknown.

The method was immunoSEQ multiplex PCR; TCRdb's version includes in-frame clones alone and lacks a portion of them. The table shows approximately 150,000 clones, with approximately 89% occurring only once. The sequencing here drew on peripheral blood, taken on day 0 of MenACWY control vaccination. This chain joins TRBV5-1 and TRBJ1-1; TRBD1 might be the D (5 bases). The sequence was collected from an adult in good health. DNA of the CDR3: TGCGCCAGCAGCTTACAGGAAGGCACTGAAGCTTTCTTT. Its protein is CASSLQEGTEAFF.